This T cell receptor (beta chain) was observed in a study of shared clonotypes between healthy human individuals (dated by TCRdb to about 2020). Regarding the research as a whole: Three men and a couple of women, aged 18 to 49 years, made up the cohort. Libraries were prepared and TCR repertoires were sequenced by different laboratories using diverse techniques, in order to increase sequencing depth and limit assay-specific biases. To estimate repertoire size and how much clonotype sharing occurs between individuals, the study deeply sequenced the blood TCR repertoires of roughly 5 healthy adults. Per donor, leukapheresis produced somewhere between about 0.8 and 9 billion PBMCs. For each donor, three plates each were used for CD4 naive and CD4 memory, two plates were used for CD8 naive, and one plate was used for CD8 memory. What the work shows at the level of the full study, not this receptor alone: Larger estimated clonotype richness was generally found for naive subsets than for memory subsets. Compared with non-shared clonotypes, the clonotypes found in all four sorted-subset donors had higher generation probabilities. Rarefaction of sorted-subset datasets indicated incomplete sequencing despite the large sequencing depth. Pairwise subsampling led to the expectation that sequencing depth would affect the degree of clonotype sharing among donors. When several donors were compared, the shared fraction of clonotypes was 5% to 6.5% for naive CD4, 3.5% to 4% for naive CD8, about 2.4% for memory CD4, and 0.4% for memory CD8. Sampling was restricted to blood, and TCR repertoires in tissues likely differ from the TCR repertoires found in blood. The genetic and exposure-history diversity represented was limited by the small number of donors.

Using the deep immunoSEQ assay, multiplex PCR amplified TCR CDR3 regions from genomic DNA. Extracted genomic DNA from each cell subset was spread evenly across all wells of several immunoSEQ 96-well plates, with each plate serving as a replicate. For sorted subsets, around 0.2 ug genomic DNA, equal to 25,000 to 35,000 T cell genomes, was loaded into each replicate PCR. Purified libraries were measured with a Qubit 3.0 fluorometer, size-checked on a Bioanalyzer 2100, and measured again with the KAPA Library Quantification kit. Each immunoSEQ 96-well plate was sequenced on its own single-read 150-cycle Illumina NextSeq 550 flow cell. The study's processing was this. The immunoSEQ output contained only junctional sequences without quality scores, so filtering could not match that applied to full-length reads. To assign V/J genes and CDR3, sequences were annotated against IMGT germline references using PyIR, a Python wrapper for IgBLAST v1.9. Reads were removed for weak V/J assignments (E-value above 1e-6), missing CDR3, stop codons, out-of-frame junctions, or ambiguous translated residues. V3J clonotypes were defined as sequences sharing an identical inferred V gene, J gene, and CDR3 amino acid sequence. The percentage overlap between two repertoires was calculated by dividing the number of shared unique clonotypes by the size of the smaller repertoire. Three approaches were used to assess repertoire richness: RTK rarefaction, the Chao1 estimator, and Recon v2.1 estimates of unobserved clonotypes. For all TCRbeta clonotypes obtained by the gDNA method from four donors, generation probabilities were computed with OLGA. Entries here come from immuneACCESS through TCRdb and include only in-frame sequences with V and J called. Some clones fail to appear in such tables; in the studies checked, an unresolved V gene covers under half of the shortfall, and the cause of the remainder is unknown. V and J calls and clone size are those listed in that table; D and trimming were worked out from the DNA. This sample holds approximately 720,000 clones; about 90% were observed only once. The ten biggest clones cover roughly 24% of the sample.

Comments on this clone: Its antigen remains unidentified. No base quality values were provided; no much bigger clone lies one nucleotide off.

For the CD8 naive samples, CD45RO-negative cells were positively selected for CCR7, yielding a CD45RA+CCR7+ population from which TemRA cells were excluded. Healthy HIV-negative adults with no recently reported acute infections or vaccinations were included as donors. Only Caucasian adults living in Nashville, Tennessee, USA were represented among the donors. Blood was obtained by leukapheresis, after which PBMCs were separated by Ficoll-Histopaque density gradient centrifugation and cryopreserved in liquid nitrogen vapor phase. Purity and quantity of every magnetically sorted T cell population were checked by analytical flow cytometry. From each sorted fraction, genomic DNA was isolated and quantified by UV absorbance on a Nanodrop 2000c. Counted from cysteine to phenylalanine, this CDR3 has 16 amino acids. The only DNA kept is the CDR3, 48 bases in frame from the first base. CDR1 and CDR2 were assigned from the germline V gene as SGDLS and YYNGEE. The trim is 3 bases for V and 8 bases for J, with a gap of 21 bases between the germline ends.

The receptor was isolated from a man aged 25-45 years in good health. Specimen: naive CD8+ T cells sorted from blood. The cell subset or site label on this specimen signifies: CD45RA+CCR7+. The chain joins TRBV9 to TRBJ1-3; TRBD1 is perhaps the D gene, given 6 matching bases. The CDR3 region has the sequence CASSEQGALSVDTIYF. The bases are TGTGCCAGCAGCGAACAGGGTGCACTTTCGGTGGACACCATATATTTT.